This record concerns one T cell receptor beta chain sequence. These data originate in a study of blood T cell repertoires in COVID-19. Some clones are missing from TCRdb's copy, which holds only in-frame ones; the method was immunoSEQ multiplex PCR. This sample has roughly 240,000 clones, with roughly 88% found just once. V lost 5 bases and J lost 9, with 14 bases in between. CDR3 size: 13 residues. Germline CDR1 reads SGHTA; CDR2 reads FQGNSA. Sequencing input: PBMCs or T cells enriched from blood (not recorded which). This rearrangement joins TRBV7-2 to TRBJ2-1; a weak D match, TRBD1 (6 bases). This sequence originates from a middle-aged woman with acute COVID-19. The CDR3 spells CASSPGHRSEQFF. The CDR3 nucleotides read TGTGCCAGCAGCCCGGGACACCGGAGTGAGCAGTTCTTC. The full variable domain, its missing parts supplied by reference TRBV7-2 and TRBJ2-1, is GAGVSQSPSNKVTEKGKDVELRCDPISGHTALYWYRQSLGQGLEFLIYFQGNSAPDKSGLPSDRFSAERTGGSVSTLTIQRTQQEDSAVYLCASSPGHRSEQFFGPGTRLTVL.